These 7 T cell receptor beta chains were sequenced from one sample in a study of regulatory T cells in long-lasting Graves disease listed by TCRdb under 2021. Per the publication, the time point label means: persistent/refractory GD, antithyroid drugs over 5 years with positive TRAb. For both TCR sequencing and RNA sequencing, RNA was extracted from PBMCs using TRIzol. The method was multiplex PCR. The sequencing machine was an Illumina HiSeq 4000. TCR beta libraries were built with iRepertoire HTBI primers and Arm-PCR amplification of CDR3 regions. TCRdb trimmed public reads at Q25 via fastp, called clones via MiXCR and kept in-frame beta chains. For every CDR3 protein sequence, its rows merge into one entry that carries the most common genes and DNA. For this sample the table gives 300,000 to 400,000 distinct CDR3 sequences, of which about 18% were detected only once. 29% of the sample is held by the ten biggest clonotypes.

The sample was peripheral blood mononuclear cells (PBMCs), taken when the disease was refractory, from a patient treated with antithyroid drugs. These receptors all come from a female donor with Graves disease.

This clonotype was seen at least ten times. The CDR3 DNA sequence: TGTGCCAGCAGCTTGCGAACGTATGGCTACACCTTC. Its translation is CASSLRTYGYTF. The genes are TRBV7-2 and TRBJ1-2; no clear D gene. Germline V lookup: CDR1 SGHTA, CDR2 FQGNSA. The CDR3 is 12 amino acids. V dropped 3 bases and J dropped 5 bases, with 7 bases sitting between them.

This clonotype was detected a few times. V usage is TRBV7-6 and J usage is TRBJ2-7; 15 bases fit TRBD2. In germline, CDR1 is SGHVS, CDR2 FNYEAQ. The CDR3 runs to 16 residues. With V trimmed by 4 bases and J by 5 bases, 6 bases remained unmatched. The CDR3, as DNA: TGTGCCAGCAGCTCAGGACTAGCGGGAGGGCCCCACGAGCAGTACTTC. This gives the protein CASSSGLAGGPHEQYF.

At least ten counts were recorded for this clonotype. The chain combines TRBV30 with TRBJ1-1; 7 bases match TRBD1. The germline CDR1 and CDR2 sequences are GTSNPN and SVGIG (reference sequence). V gave up 5 bases and J gave up 0 bases; unmatched junction bases: 6. This CDR3 contains 14 residues. The CDR3 DNA is TGTGCCTGGGAATACGGGACAGTGAACACTGAAGCTTTCTTT. It translates to CAWEYGTVNTEAFF.

This clonotype was counted a few times. CDR3 sequence reads: CAISGGTGQKVMTGELFF. The CDR3 DNA reads as TGTGCCATCAGCGGAGGGACGGGGCAAAAGGTTATGACCGGGGAGCTGTTTTTT. This rearrangement joins TRBV10-3 to TRBJ2-2; tentative D call: TRBD2 (6 bases). Looked up from germline, CDR1 is ENHRY and CDR2 is SYGVKD. This CDR3 region has 18 residues. V lost 6 bases and J 5 bases, leaving 25 bases between the germline ends.

This clonotype was picked up many times. This chain links TRBV6-1 with TRBJ1-5, with D possibly TRBD1 on 6 matching bases. The CDR3 is 13 residues long. Germline lookup yields CDR1 MNHNS and CDR2 SASEGT. V shed 6 bases and J shed 3 bases, with 9 bases lying between them. The CDR3 DNA sequence: TGTGCCAGCAGCCCAGGGGTCAATCAGCCCCAGCATTTT. Its protein product is CASSPGVNQPQHF.

This rearrangement joins TRBV10-3 to TRBJ1-3; 8 nucleotides agree with TRBD1. The V segment lost 4 bases and the J segment 2 bases; nucleotides outside the gene matches: 7. The CDR3 length is 16 residues. Germline CDR1 is ENHRY and CDR2 is SYGVKD. The chain's CDR3 is CAISGSGTGAGNTIYF. CDR3 in DNA: TGTGCCATCAGTGGATCCGGGACAGGCGCTGGAAACACCATATATTTT.

This clonotype has only a few counts. DNA of the CDR3: TGTGCCTGGAGTGTGTTTGGGGCAGGGTCAGGTCAGCCCCAGCATTTT. Its protein product is CAWSVFGAGSGQPQHF. The chain links TRBV30 to TRBJ1-5; the D gene is possibly TRBD1 (5 bases). CDR3 length: 16 amino acids. Trimming took 0 bases from V and 6 from J, leaving 18 bases between them. Germline loops: CDR1 GTSNPN, CDR2 SVGIG (reference sequence).